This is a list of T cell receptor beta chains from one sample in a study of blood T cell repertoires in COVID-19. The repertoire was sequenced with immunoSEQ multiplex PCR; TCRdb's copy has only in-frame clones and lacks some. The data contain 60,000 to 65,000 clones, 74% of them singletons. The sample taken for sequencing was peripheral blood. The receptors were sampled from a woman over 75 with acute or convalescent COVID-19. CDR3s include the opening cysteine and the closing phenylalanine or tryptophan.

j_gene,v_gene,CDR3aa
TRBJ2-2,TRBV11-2,CASSLDRDRDTGELFF
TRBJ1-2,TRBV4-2,CASSQDWGGQGVVYGYTF
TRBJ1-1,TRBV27,CASSLLGGVGITEAFF
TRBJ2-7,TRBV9,CASSPTASGLSYEQYF
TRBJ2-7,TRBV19,CASSIEAGPYEQYF
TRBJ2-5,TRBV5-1,CASRPTDRAQETQYF
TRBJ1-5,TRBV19,CASCRGHRNQPQHF
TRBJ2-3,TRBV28,CASSSSTSGRSTDTQYF
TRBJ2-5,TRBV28,CASNSGQGFFSQETQYF
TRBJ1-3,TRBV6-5,CASRPLASGNTIYF
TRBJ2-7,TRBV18,CASSATGEQYF
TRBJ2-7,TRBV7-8,CASSLTGLTYEQYF
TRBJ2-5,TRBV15,CATSRSRGLASMGRQETQYF
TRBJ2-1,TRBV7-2,CASSLLASGLYNEQFF
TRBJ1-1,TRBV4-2,CASSLGQGSNTEAFF
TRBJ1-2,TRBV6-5,CASSRTPTGDYGYTF
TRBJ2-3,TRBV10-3,CAITQRREDTQYF
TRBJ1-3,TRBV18,CASSPRQAGNTIYF
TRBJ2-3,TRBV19,CASSIGGTGDADTQYF
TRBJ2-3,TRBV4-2,CASSRRTSGGVSTDTQYF
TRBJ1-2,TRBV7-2,CASSDGTGFGYGYTF
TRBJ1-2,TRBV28,CASSLGTLNYGYTF
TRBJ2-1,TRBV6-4,CASSPLAGGPVEQFF
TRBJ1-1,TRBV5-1,CASSLGTGSTEAFF
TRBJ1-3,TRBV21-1,CASSWRRGLAGNTIYF
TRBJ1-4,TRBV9,CASSAQGWDEKLFF
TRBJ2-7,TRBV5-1,CASSLVRAGGGYEQYF
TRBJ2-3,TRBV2,CASSPDRGADTQYF
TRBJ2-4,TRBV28,CASGTGGSSNIQYF
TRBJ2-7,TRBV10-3,CAIRTGTGDLEQYF
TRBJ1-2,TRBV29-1,CSVGTDYGYTF
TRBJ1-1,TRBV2,CASSLMWGQGTEAFF
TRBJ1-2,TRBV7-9,CASSLTGEGYTF
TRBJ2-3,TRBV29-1,CSTAGTSVDGTQYF
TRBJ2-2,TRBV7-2,CASSLTKWHSNTGELFF
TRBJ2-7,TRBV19,CASSIEVGGYEQYF
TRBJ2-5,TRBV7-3,CARRRGLANQETQYF
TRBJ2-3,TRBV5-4,CASSFRDRGNTQYF
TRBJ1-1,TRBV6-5,CASSSVNTEAFF
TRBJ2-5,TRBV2,CASSAGLSGTQYF
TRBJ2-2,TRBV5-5,CASSKTGLTGELFF
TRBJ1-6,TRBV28,CASSSARESSPLHF
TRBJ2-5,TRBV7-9,CASSHRRGAGETQYF
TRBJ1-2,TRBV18,CASSSDRTYGYTF
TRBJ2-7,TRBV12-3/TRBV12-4,CASSQPGGYEQYF
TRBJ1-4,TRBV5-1,CASSGGQGNEKLFF
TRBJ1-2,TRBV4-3,CASSQLDRHYGYTF
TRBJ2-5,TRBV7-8,CASSSPDAGGQETQYF
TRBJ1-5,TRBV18,CASSPPGGHGNQPQHF
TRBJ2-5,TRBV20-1,CSASAPSGRTETQYF
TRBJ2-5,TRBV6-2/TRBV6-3,CASSTLEGPGETQYF
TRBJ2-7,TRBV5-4,CASRQGQVFGEQYF
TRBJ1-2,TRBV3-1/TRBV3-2,CASSHRDRLGGYTF
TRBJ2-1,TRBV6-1,CASSERLLRQFF
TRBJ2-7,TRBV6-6,CASSTGFLYEQYF
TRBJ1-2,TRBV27,CASSLSIGTGPYGYTF
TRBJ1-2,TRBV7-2,CASSKRGGRGLGYTF
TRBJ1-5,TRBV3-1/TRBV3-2,CASSQDGGGHQPQHF
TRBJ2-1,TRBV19,CASSGLAGVRYNEQFF
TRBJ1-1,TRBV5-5,CASSFRDSSTEAFF